Each of the 27 T cell receptor beta chains below was sequenced from the same sample in a study of PD-1 blockade in classical Hodgkin lymphoma (dated by TCRdb to 2019 to 2021). The label giving this sample's time point can be read as: cycle 2 day 1 (C2D1) of nivolumab. Relapse after autologous stem cell transplantation had occurred in all trial patients, and cohorts A, B and C were distinguished by prior brentuximab vedotin exposure. Library prep was done by the immunoSEQ multiplex PCR assay. Entries here come from immuneACCESS through TCRdb and include only in-frame sequences with V and J called. Some clones fail to appear in such tables; in the studies checked, an unresolved V gene covers under half of the shortfall, and the cause of the remainder is unknown. This sample has 39,000 or so clones in its table, and about 85% of those were observed once. The ten largest clones add up to just over 5.5% of the sample.

The sample in question was peripheral blood mononuclear cells (PBMCs), obtained before the second cycle of nivolumab. These receptors were collected from a human donor with classical Hodgkin lymphoma.

The V gene is TRBV7-8, the J gene TRBJ2-2; 9 bases map to TRBD1. The junction had 3 bases not matched to a gene; V was cut back by 2 bases and J by 5 bases. Germline values: CDR1 SGHVS, CDR2 FQNEAQ. The CDR3 extends over 15 amino acids. The CDR3 loop reads CASSLTGGWTGELFF. The CDR3 DNA sequence: TGTGCCAGCAGCTTAACAGGGGGCTGGACCGGGGAGCTGTTTTTT. Using reference TRBV7-8 and TRBJ2-2 for the parts outside the CDR3, the full variable domain is GAGVSQSPRYKVAKRGQDVALRCDPISGHVSLFWYQQALGQGPEFLTYFQNEAQLDKSGLPSDRFFAERPEGSVSTLKIQRTQQEDSAVYLCASSLTGGWTGELFFGEGSRLTVL.

The J gene is TRBJ1-2, the V gene TRBV6-1, with D possibly being TRBD1 (5 bases). The CDR3 runs 13 residues. Germline lookup yields CDR1 MNHNS and CDR2 SASEGT. V was clipped by 1 base and J by 8 bases, with 11 bases between them. CDR3 DNA: TGTGCCAGCAGTGAAGAGTGGACAACGGGCTACACCTTC. Its translation is CASSEEWTTGYTF.

Comment on this clone: This CDR3 is also generated by other DNA sequences in the sample. CDR3 coding DNA: TGTGCCAGCAGCCTCCTGAACACTGAAGCTTTCTTT. Protein sequence: CASSLLNTEAFF. The rearrangement links TRBV28 to TRBJ1-1; unclear D gene. From germline, CDR1 is MDHEN and CDR2 SYDVKM. Between the trimmed V and J ends, which lost 6 bases and 0 bases, there was a span of 5 bases. The CDR3 totals 12 residues.

This clone was recorded only once. The junction and the germline gene differ at one end; a read error may be behind it. Other DNA sequences in the sample encode the same CDR3. V is TRBV7-9 and J is TRBJ1-4, with 9 nucleotides matching TRBD1. CDR3 length: 15 residues. The V gene's germline CDR1 is SEHNR and CDR2 FQNEAQ (reference sequence). CDR3 sequence: CASSLADRGDEKLFF. The CDR3 nucleotides read TGTGCCAGCAGCCTAGCGGACAGGGGTGATGAAAAACTGTTTTTT.

The chain combines TRBV27 with TRBJ2-5; tentatively, D is TRBD1 (5 bases). The CDR3 spans 15 residues. The V and J ends lost 2 bases and 4 bases respectively, with 14 bases between them. CDR1 MNHEY and CDR2 SMNVEV come from the germline V gene (reference sequence). CDR3 DNA sequence: TGTGCCAGCAGTTTACGGACACATCCAGGAGAGACCCAGTACTTC. Translated, it gives CASSLRTHPGETQYF.

This chain links TRBV18 with TRBJ2-3; D gene uncertain. Germline-derived CDR1 and CDR2 are KGHSH and LQKENI. The V end lost 1 base, the J end lost 2 bases, and 10 bases lay between the germline ends. This CDR3 comprises 15 residues. CDR3 nucleotide sequence: TGTGCCAGCTCACCACTGTCAACCCACACAGATACGCAGTATTTT. Translating it yields CASSPLSTHTDTQYF.

As to this clone: Other DNA sequences from this sample encode an identical CDR3 as well. This chain connects TRBV6-6 to TRBJ2-7, with D maybe TRBD1 (6 bases). CDR3 length: 13 amino acids. The germline CDR1 and CDR2 sequences are MNHNY and SVGAGI (reference sequence). The ends were cut back, 5 bases at V and 3 bases at J, with 11 bases in the middle. The CDR3: CASSLQGGYEQYF. The CDR3 DNA reads TGTGCCAGCAGTCTTCAAGGGGGCTACGAGCAGTACTTC.

The chain employs TRBV28 and TRBJ1-4; the match to TRBD1 covers 7 bases. V shed 3 bases and J 8 bases; nucleotides not matched to a gene: 9. The CDR3 has 15 residues. Per germline, CDR1 MDHEN and CDR2 SYDVKM. The CDR3 region is CASSLGTTGEEKLFF. CDR3 nucleotides: TGTGCCAGCAGTTTGGGGACTACAGGGGAAGAAAAACTGTTTTTT.

The rearrangement joins TRBV27 to TRBJ2-1, with 7 bases aligning to TRBD2. The CDR3 runs 16 residues. V trimming: 7 bases; J trimming: 9 bases; junction bases outside the gene matches: 18. Germline CDR1 reads MNHEY; CDR2 reads SMNVEV (reference sequence). The CDR3 region has the DNA TGTGCCAGCACCACCCTGGAAGCGGGGCGCTTTGGTGAGCAGTTCTTC. Its protein product is CASTTLEAGRFGEQFF.

V and J are TRBV7-3 and TRBJ2-1; D not resolved. Germline assignment: CDR1 SGHTA and CDR2 FQGTGA. This CDR3 has 14 residues. V was pared by 2 bases and J by 5 bases, with 10 bases between. The chain's CDR3 is CASSLARRDNEQFF. The CDR3 DNA follows: TGTGCCAGCAGCTTAGCACGGAGAGACAATGAGCAGTTCTTC. The full variable domain, with the rest looked up from reference TRBV7-3 and TRBJ2-1, is GAGVSQTPSNKVTEKGKYVELRCDPISGHTALYWYRQSLGQGPEFLIYFQGTGAADDSGLPNDRFFAVRPEGSVSTLKIQRTERGDSAVYLCASSLARRDNEQFFGPGTRLTVL.

V and J are TRBV5-1 and TRBJ1-4; D is ambiguous. Trimming removed 5 bases at V and 0 bases at J, with 11 bases between. CDR3 size: 15 residues. Per the germline V gene, CDR1 is SGHRS and CDR2 is YFSETQ. The CDR3 sequence is CASRREASTNEKLFF. The CDR3 DNA is TGCGCCAGCAGACGAGAGGCGTCAACTAATGAAAAACTGTTTTTT. The full variable domain, in which reference TRBV5-1 and TRBJ1-4 provide the parts outside the CDR3, is KAGVTQTPRYLIKTRGQQVTLSCSPISGHRSVSWYQQTPGQGLQFLFEYFSETQRNKGNFPGRFSGRQFSNSRSEMNVSTLELGDSALYLCASRREASTNEKLFFGSGTQLSVL.

The rearrangement uses TRBV7-9 and TRBJ2-2; 7 bases line up with TRBD2. Losses at the gene ends were 4 bases for V and 1 base for J; bases not matched to a gene: 9. The CDR3 spans 17 residues. Germline assignment: CDR1 SEHNR and CDR2 FQNEAQ (reference sequence). CDR3 protein: CASSYIMTSLNTGELFF. CDR3 nucleotide sequence: TGTGCCAGCAGCTACATTATGACTAGCCTGAACACCGGGGAGCTGTTTTTT.

The gene calls are TRBV18 and TRBJ2-7; 8 bases are shared with TRBD1. The CDR3 is 14 residues long. CDR1 is KGHSH and CDR2 is LQKENI in the germline V gene. J lost 3 bases, V lost 6 bases, and 7 bases had no gene match. As DNA, the CDR3 is TGTGCCAGCTCGCCCCAGGGGGCGGGCTACGAGCAGTACTTC. It is translated as CASSPQGAGYEQYF.

This clone was picked up a small number of times. The chain carries TRBV6-5 and TRBJ1-2, with D unresolved. CDR3 length equals 13 residues. V lost 2 bases, J lost 1 base, and 5 bases lay in between. CDR1 and CDR2 (germline): MNHEY, SVGAGI. CDR3 coding DNA: TGTGCCAGCAGTTACGGACTTAACTATGGCTACACCTTC. Translation gives CASSYGLNYGYTF.

The V call is TRBV29-1, the J call TRBJ1-2; TRBD1 matches 7 bases. Unmatched junction bases numbered 10, after V lost 5 bases and J lost 4 bases. Germline lookup yields CDR1 SQVTM and CDR2 ANQGSEA. CDR3 length equals 14 residues. The CDR3 nucleotides are TGCAGCGTTCATTTAGGGGGCTCAGGCTATGGCTACACCTTC. Amino acids: CSVHLGGSGYGYTF.

V gene TRBV18 combines with J gene TRBJ1-1; D is undetermined. There are 15 residues in the CDR3. CDR1 KGHSH and CDR2 LQKENI come from the germline V gene. V lost 3 bases and J lost 1, with 12 bases in between. CDR3 sequence (DNA): TGTGCCAGCTCACCCCTTGACGGACGGAACACTGAAGCTTTCTTT. Its translation: CASSPLDGRNTEAFF. The variable domain in full, with the rest retrieved from reference TRBV18 and TRBJ1-1, is NAGVMQNPRHLVRRRGQEARLRCSPMKGHSHVYWYRQLPEEGLKFMVYLQKENIIDESGMPKERFSAEFPKEGPSILRIQQVVRGDSAAYFCASSPLDGRNTEAFFGQGTRLTVV.

The chain links TRBV7-3 to TRBJ2-3; 8 bases line up with TRBD1. J was trimmed by 4 bases and V by 2 bases; bases with no gene match: 5. Germline CDR1 is SGHTA and CDR2 is FQGTGA. The CDR3 consists of 15 residues. CDR3 in amino acids: CASSLQGASPDTQYF. DNA for the CDR3: TGTGCCAGCAGCTTACAGGGGGCATCACCAGATACGCAGTATTTT. The variable domain in full, completed from reference TRBV7-3 and TRBJ2-3, reads GAGVSQTPSNKVTEKGKYVELRCDPISGHTALYWYRQSLGQGPEFLIYFQGTGAADDSGLPNDRFFAVRPEGSVSTLKIQRTERGDSAVYLCASSLQGASPDTQYFGPGTRLTVL.

The chain is built from TRBV19 and TRBJ2-3, with 7 positions matching TRBD2. V gave up 9 bases and J gave up 1 base; unmatched junction bases: 7. The CDR3 covers 14 residues. Germline values: CDR1 LNHDA, CDR2 SQIVND (reference sequence). This CDR3 is CASAASGGTDTQYF. CDR3 bases: TGTGCCAGCGCCGCTAGCGGAGGCACAGATACGCAGTATTTT.

The chain is built from TRBV4-2 and TRBJ2-3; TRBD2 matches at 13 bases. The CDR3 contains 16 residues. V trimming: 1 base; J trimming: 4 bases; junction bases outside the gene matches: 2. The germline V gene encodes CDR1 LGHNA and CDR2 YNFKEQ. The CDR3 sequence: CASSQGGLAGADTQYF. The CDR3 region has the DNA TGTGCCAGCAGCCAAGGAGGACTAGCGGGGGCAGATACGCAGTATTTT.

This chain joins TRBV25-1 and TRBJ1-5; D not certain. The CDR3 has 14 residues. V was clipped by 4 bases and J by 1 base, with 8 bases between them. Germline loops: CDR1 MGHDK, CDR2 SYGVNS. This CDR3 is CASSVTGSNQPQHF. The CDR3 nucleotides read TGTGCCAGCAGTGTAACGGGAAGCAATCAGCCCCAGCATTTT. The variable domain in full, completed from reference TRBV25-1 and TRBJ1-5, reads EADIYQTPRYLVIGTGKKITLECSQTMGHDKMYWYQQDPGMELHLIHYSYGVNSTEKGDLSSESTVSRIRTEHFPLTLESARPSHTSQYLCASSVTGSNQPQHFGDGTRLSIL.

This clone is a singleton in its sample. The chain uses TRBV5-1 and TRBJ1-4, with D uncertain. The germline CDR1 and CDR2 sequences are SGHRS and YFSETQ. This CDR3 is built from 14 residues. The V end was cut by 1 base, the J end by 0 bases, with 4 bases between. The CDR3 protein is CASSLSATNEKLFF. Here the CDR3 DNA reads TGCGCCAGCAGCTTGTCTGCAACTAATGAAAAACTGTTTTTT.

A note on this clone: One junction end does not reproduce the germline sequence, and a read error may be involved. V is TRBV7-7 and J is TRBJ2-3; the match to TRBD2 covers 10 bases. Per germline, CDR1 SSHAT and CDR2 FNYEAQ (reference sequence). The CDR3 loop spans 14 amino acids. The CDR3 nucleotides are TGTGCTAGCAGCTTAGCGGGGGGAACAGATACGCAGTATTTT. It codes for CASSLAGGTDTQYF. The entire variable domain, with the rest obtained from reference TRBV7-7 and TRBJ2-3, is as follows: GAGVSQSPRYKVTKRGQDVTLRCDPISSHATLYWYQQALGQGPEFLTYFNYEAQPDKSGLPSDRFSAERPEGSISTLTIQRTEQRDSAMYRCASSLAGGTDTQYFGPGTRLTVL.

The gene calls are TRBV2 and TRBJ1-6, with 7 bases fitting TRBD1. The CDR3 totals 13 residues. After removal of 7 bases from V and 10 bases from J, the junction contained 7 bases not matched to a gene. Germline assignment: CDR1 SNHLY and CDR2 FYNNEI. The CDR3 protein is CASKGGAGSPLHF. For the CDR3, the DNA is TGTGCCAGCAAAGGGGGCGCTGGATCACCCCTCCACTTT. The full variable domain, its missing parts supplied by reference TRBV2 and TRBJ1-6, is EPEVTQTPSHQVTQMGQEVILRCVPISNHLYFYWYRQILGQKVEFLVSFYNNEISEKSEIFDDQFSVERPDGSNFTLKIRSTKLEDSAMYFCASKGGAGSPLHFGNGTRLTVT.

V usage is TRBV7-8 and J usage is TRBJ2-7; no reliable D call. Deletions cut 6 bases from V and 3 bases from J, with 9 bases between. This CDR3 is built from 12 residues. CDR1 SGHVS and CDR2 FQNEAQ come from the germline V gene. The CDR3 protein is CASSSYSYEQYF. CDR3 nucleotides: TGTGCCAGCAGTTCATACAGCTACGAGCAGTACTTC.

J is TRBJ2-3 and V is TRBV7-2; 8 positions agree with TRBD1. Germline CDR1 is SGHTA and CDR2 is FQGNSA. Losses at the gene ends were 5 bases for V and 1 base for J; bases not matched to a gene: 8. The length of the CDR3 is 16 residues. CDR3 residues: CASSIQGARGTDTQYF. DNA of the CDR3: TGTGCCAGCAGCATTCAGGGGGCAAGGGGCACAGATACGCAGTATTTT.

The chain couples TRBV11-3 to TRBJ2-3; 12 bases fit TRBD2. The CDR3 is 17 amino acids. CDR1 and CDR2 (germline): SGHNT, YENEEA. V shed 1 base and J 6 bases; nucleotides not matched to a gene: 8. CDR3 residues: CASSLVGASGGADTQYF. The CDR3 DNA reads as TGTGCCAGCAGCTTAGTCGGGGCTAGCGGGGGGGCTGATACGCAGTATTTT.

The chain is built from TRBV5-1 and TRBJ2-5; weak D call: TRBD2 (6 bases). The length of the CDR3 is 14 residues. V lost 4 bases and J lost 4, with 14 bases in between. Germline CDR1 reads SGHRS; CDR2 reads YFSETQ. CDR3 residues: CASSPGSRGETQYF. The CDR3 DNA reads TGCGCCAGCAGCCCCGGGAGCCGTGGAGAGACCCAGTACTTC.